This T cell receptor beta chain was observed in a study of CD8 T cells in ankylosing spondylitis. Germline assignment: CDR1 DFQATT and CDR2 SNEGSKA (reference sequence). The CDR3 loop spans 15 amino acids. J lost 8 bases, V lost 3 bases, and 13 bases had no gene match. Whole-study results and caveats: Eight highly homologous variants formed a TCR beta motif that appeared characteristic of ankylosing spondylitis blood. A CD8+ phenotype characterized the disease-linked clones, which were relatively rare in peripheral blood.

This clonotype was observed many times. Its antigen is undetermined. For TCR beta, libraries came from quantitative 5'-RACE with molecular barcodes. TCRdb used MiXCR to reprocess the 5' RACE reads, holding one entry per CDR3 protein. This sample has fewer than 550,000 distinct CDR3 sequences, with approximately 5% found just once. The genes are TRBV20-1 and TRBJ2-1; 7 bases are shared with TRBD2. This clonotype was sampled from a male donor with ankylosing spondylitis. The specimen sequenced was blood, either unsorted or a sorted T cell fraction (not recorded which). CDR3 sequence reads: CSASLRAGVGDEQFF. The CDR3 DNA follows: TGCAGTGCTAGCCTACGGGCGGGAGTCGGGGATGAGCAGTTCTTC.